These 15 T cell receptor beta chains came from one sample sequenced in a study of cytomegalovirus exposure and HLA in healthy donors. PCR involved 60 Vbeta and 13 Jbeta primers. Some clones are missing from TCRdb's copy, which holds only in-frame ones; the method was immunoSEQ multiplex PCR. The sample has 150,000 to 200,000 clones; around 76% are singletons. The sample was PBMCs. The receptors derive from a young man in good health and CMV-seronegative.

The chain joins TRBV27 to TRBJ2-7; maybe TRBD1 (7 bases). The germline V gene has CDR1 MNHEY and CDR2 SMNVEV (reference sequence). The length of the CDR3 is 14 residues. Trimming cost V 6 bases and J 2 bases, with 14 bases left between them. The DNA of the CDR3 is TGTGCCAGCAGGCCAGGGGGAGGTACCTACGAGCAGTACTTC. Translated: CASRPGGGTYEQYF.

The V call is TRBV12-5, the J call TRBJ2-5, with 8 positions matching TRBD2. V was pared by 7 bases and J by 2 bases, with 15 bases of the junction left unmatched. The CDR3 extends over 17 amino acids. The germline V gene encodes CDR1 LGHNT and CDR2 FRNRAP. Here the CDR3 DNA reads TGTGCTAGTGCCCGGGGGCGAGCGGGAGTGGGGCAAGAGACCCAGTACTTC. As protein: CASARGRAGVGQETQYF.

The genes are TRBV5-1 and TRBJ2-3, with a tentative D call TRBD2 (6 bases). The CDR3 consists of 15 residues. With 0 bases removed from V and 2 bases from J, the gap between germline ends came to 10 bases. Germline V gene lookup returns CDR1 SGHRS and CDR2 YFSETQ. CDR3 sequence reads: CASSLGAGITDTQYF. The CDR3 region has the DNA TGCGCCAGCAGCTTGGGGGCGGGAATCACAGATACGCAGTATTTT.

The chain links TRBV5-1 to TRBJ2-3, with TRBD2 matching over 8 bases. Germline V gene data show CDR1 as SGHRS and CDR2 as YFSETQ. CDR3 length: 16 residues. J gave up 3 bases and V 0 bases, and 6 bases lay outside the gene matches. The chain's CDR3 is CASSLDTGGPTDTQYF. The CDR3 DNA sequence: TGCGCCAGCAGCTTGGATACGGGAGGGCCTACAGATACGCAGTATTTT.

This clone was counted only a few times. The J gene is TRBJ2-1, the V gene TRBV28, with 9 positions matching TRBD2. The V segment lost 6 bases and the J segment 4 bases; nucleotides outside the gene matches: 10. This CDR3 spans 16 amino acids. The germline gives CDR1 MDHEN, CDR2 SYDVKM. The chain's CDR3 is CASRARYSGGYNEQFF. CDR3 sequence (DNA): TGTGCCAGCAGAGCCCGGTATAGCGGGGGATACAATGAGCAGTTCTTC.

V gene TRBV19 combines with J gene TRBJ2-3, with 12 bases matching TRBD2. Germline V gene lookup returns CDR1 LNHDA and CDR2 SQIVND (reference sequence). With V trimmed by 1 base and J by 6 bases, 2 bases remained unmatched. CDR3 length: 15 amino acids. The CDR3 reads CASSIALAGGDTQYF. The CDR3 region has the DNA TGTGCCAGTAGTATAGCCCTAGCGGGGGGGGATACGCAGTATTTT.

The chain recombines TRBV10-1 with TRBJ2-3, with D possibly TRBD1 on 6 matching bases. Trimming removed 6 bases from V and 0 bases from J, with 13 bases in between. This CDR3 has 15 residues. CDR1 and CDR2 from the germline V gene are WNHNN and SYGVQD (reference sequence). The CDR3 spells CASSEDSVSTDTQYF. CDR3 sequence (DNA): TGCGCCAGCAGCGAGGACAGCGTTAGCACAGATACGCAGTATTTT.

V is TRBV2 and J is TRBJ2-2, with D unclear. Trimming removed 4 bases from V and 7 bases from J, with 13 bases in between. Germline CDR1 reads SNHLY; CDR2 reads FYNNEI. The CDR3 runs to 14 residues. The CDR3 DNA reads TGTGCCAGCAGTGGTACAGAAGGTGGCGGGGAGCTGTTTTTT. Its translation is CASSGTEGGGELFF.

The chain employs TRBV9 and TRBJ2-1; 8 bases map to TRBD2. The CDR3 has 13 residues. V shed 0 bases, J shed 9 bases, and the junction held 2 bases outside the gene matches. CDR1 is SGDLS, CDR2 YYNGEE, per germline. The DNA of the CDR3 is TGTGCCAGCAGCGTAGTTCGGGAGGGTGAGCAGTTCTTC. Residues: CASSVVREGEQFF.

This sequence joins TRBV4-1 and TRBJ1-2; 8 bases agree with TRBD1. The V and J ends lost 2 bases and 4 bases, in that order; junction bases with no gene match: 9. The germline V gene has CDR1 MGHRA and CDR2 YSYEKL. The CDR3 consists of 16 residues. The CDR3 nucleotides are TGCGCCAGCAGCCAACCTCCGACAGGGGACTTCTATGGCTACACCTTC. It codes for CASSQPPTGDFYGYTF.

The chain carries TRBV7-3 and TRBJ2-1; 11 bases agree with TRBD1. This CDR3 spans 15 amino acids. CDR1 and CDR2 (germline): SGHTA, FQGTGA. Trimming took 4 bases from V and 2 from J; bases not matched to a gene: 1. This CDR3 is CASSSGQGAYNEQFF. The CDR3 DNA follows: TGTGCCAGCAGCTCGGGACAGGGGGCCTACAATGAGCAGTTCTTC.

CDR3 sequence (DNA): TGCGCCAGCAGCTTTGAAGGGGGTAGGGAGACCCAGTACTTC. It codes for CASSFEGGRETQYF. The chain is built from TRBV5-1 and TRBJ2-5, with D tentatively TRBD1 (6 bases). The V gene's germline CDR1 is SGHRS and CDR2 YFSETQ. The CDR3 runs to 14 residues. V was clipped by 2 bases and J by 5 bases, with 13 bases between them.

This chain uses TRBV29-1 with TRBJ2-6, with 9 bases that match TRBD1. V was pared by 6 bases and J by 0 bases, with 6 bases of the junction left unmatched. Germline CDR1 SQVTM, CDR2 ANQGSEA. CDR3 length equals 16 residues. CDR3 bases: TGCAGCGTGGGACAGGGCCTTAGCTCTGGGGCCAACGTCCTGACTTTC. Protein sequence: CSVGQGLSSGANVLTF.

The V gene is TRBV6-5, the J gene TRBJ2-7; maybe TRBD2 (6 bases). CDR1 MNHEY and CDR2 SVGAGI come from the germline V gene. This CDR3 is built from 15 residues. V was shortened by 0 bases and J by 4 bases, with 13 bases between the two germline ends. Here the CDR3 DNA reads TGTGCCAGCAGTTACTCGGCCACCGGGAGTTACGAGCAGTACTTC. Its translation: CASSYSATGSYEQYF.

V gene TRBV11-2 combines with J gene TRBJ2-7; 8 bases agree with TRBD2. Germline values: CDR1 SGHAT, CDR2 FQNNGV. V lost 4 bases, J lost 4 bases, and 12 bases stayed unmatched. The CDR3 runs to 16 residues. CDR3 protein: CASSSRGVAGTYEQYF. CDR3 DNA: TGTGCCAGCAGCTCACGGGGGGTAGCGGGAACTTACGAGCAGTACTTC.